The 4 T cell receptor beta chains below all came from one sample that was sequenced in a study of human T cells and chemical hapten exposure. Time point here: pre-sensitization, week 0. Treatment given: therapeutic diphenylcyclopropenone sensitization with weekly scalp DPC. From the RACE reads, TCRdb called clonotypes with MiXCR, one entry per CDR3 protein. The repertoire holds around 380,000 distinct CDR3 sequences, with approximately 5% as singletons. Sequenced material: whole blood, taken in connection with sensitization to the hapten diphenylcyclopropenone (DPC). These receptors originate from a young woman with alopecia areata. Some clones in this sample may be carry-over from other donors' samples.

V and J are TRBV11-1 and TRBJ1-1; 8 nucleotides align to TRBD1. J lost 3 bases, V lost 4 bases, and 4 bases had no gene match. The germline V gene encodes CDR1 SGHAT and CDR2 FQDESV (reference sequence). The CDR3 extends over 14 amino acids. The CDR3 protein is CASSSQGADTEAFF. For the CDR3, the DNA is TGTGCCAGCAGCTCCCAGGGGGCGGACACTGAAGCTTTCTTT.

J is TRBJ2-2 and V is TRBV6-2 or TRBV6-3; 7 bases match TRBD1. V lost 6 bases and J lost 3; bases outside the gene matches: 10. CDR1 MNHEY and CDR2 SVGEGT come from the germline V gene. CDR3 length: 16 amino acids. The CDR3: CASSSFSGTDTGELFF. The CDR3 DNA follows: TGTGCCAGCAGCTCATTCTCCGGGACAGACACCGGGGAGCTGTTTTTT.

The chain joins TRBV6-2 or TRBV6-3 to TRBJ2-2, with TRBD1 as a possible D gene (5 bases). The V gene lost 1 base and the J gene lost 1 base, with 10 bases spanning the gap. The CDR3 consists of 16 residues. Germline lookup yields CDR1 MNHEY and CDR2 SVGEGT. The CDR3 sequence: CASSYWRQGNTGELFF. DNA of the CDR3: TGTGCCAGCAGTTACTGGCGCCAGGGGAACACCGGGGAGCTGTTTTTT.

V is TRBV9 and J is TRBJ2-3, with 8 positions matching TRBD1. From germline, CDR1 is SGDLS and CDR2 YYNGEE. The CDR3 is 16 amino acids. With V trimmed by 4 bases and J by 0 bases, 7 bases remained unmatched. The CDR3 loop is CASSPRTGYSTDTQYF. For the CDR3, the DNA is TGTGCCAGCAGCCCCCGGACAGGGTATAGCACAGATACGCAGTATTTT.